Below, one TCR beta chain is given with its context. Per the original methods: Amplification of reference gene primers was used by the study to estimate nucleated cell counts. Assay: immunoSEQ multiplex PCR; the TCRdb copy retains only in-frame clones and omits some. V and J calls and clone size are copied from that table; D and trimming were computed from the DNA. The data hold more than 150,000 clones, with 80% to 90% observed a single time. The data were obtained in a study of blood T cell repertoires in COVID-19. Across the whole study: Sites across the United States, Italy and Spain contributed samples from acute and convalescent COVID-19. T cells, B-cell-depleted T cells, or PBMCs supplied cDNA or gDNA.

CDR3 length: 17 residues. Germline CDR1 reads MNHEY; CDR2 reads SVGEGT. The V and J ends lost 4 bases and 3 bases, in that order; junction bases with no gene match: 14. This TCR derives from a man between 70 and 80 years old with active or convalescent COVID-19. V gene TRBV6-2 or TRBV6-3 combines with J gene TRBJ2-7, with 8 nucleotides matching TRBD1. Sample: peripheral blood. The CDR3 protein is CASSSRRDRRFLYEQYF. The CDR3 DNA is TGTGCCAGCAGTTCCCGAAGGGACAGGAGATTCCTCTACGAGCAGTACTTC.